In its sample, the clone carrying this T cell receptor beta chain was seen once. This entry comes from a study of blood T cell repertoires in COVID-19. The germline CDR1 and CDR2 sequences are ENHRY and SYGVKD. The V gene lost 0 bases and the J gene lost 4 bases, with 12 bases spanning the gap. The length of the CDR3 is 16 residues. In the original analysis: Estimation of nucleated cell counts relied on the amplification of reference gene primers. Clones were sequenced by immunoSEQ multiplex PCR, and TCRdb holds only the in-frame ones, with some missing. D and trimming come from the DNA, and the V and J calls and clone size come from that table. This table has 300,000 to 450,000 clones, less than 90% appearing once. Each participant's cohort was designated according to participant-reported clinical history. Donors of Cohort 3 who recovered were those that had two negative PCRs, clearance, or symptom resolution.

The rearrangement links TRBV10-3 to TRBJ2-2; no reliable D call. Source material: PBMCs or T cells enriched from blood (not recorded which). This TCR came from a woman younger than 45 who had recovered from COVID-19. The DNA for the CDR3 is TGTGCCATCAGTGAGTCGGGCCGGCAGAGCACCGGGGAGCTGTTTTTT. It translates to CAISESGRQSTGELFF.